The sequence of this TCR beta chain was determined in a study of lung T cells in sarcoidosis with Löfgren's syndrome. Study information: Bronchoalveolar lavage fluid in sarcoidosis accumulates CD4+ T cells.

Findings and limits, study-wide: Paired TRAV12-1/TRBV2 TCRs showed CDR3 homology and preferential pairing. Multiple Löfgren's syndrome patients reportedly shared TRAV12-1 and TRBV2 CDR3 motifs.

Losses at the gene ends were 4 bases for V and 7 bases for J; bases not matched to a gene: 11. CDR3 size: 16 residues. CDR1 is DFQATT and CDR2 is SNEGSKA in the germline V gene (reference sequence). TCRdb fed the reads into MiXCR, producing one record per CDR3 protein. In the table there are roughly 63,000 distinct CDR3 sequences, 21% of which are singletons. This clonotype was counted between two and nine times. Its cognate antigen is unknown. Material for sequencing was CD4+ T cells from PBMCs. The gene calls are TRBV20-1 and TRBJ2-1; 12 bases are shared with TRBD2. This receptor was identified in a human donor with sarcoidosis (Löfgren's syndrome or another form), or a control subject (not recorded which). This chain's CDR3 is CSAIRLAGARGNEQFF. The CDR3 nucleotides are TGCAGTGCTATTAGACTAGCGGGGGCCCGAGGGAATGAGCAGTTCTTC.